This passage covers 29 T cell receptor beta chains from one sample sequenced in a study of T cell responses to AZD1222 COVID-19 vaccine. Here immunoSEQ multiplex PCR was the method, and the copy in TCRdb shows in-frame clones only, minus some. The sample comprises some 250,000 clones, roughly 93% of which are singletons, and around 0.57% rests with the top ten. The source was peripheral blood, collected 28 days after the second AZD1222 dose. The origin of the receptors is an adult who received the AZD1222 COVID-19 vaccine.

This clone has a single count. Here the CDR3 reads CASSLDGLSTDTQYF. The CDR3 DNA follows: TGTGCCAGCAGTTTAGACGGGCTGAGCACAGATACGCAGTATTTT. The V gene is TRBV27, the J gene TRBJ2-3; D remains ambiguous. Germline CDR1 and CDR2: MNHEY and SMNVEV (reference sequence). Trimming removed 2 bases from V and 0 bases from J, with 9 bases in between. The CDR3 runs 15 residues.

This clone was seen once. The genes are TRBV9 and TRBJ1-6; the match to TRBD1 covers 7 bases. Germline values: CDR1 SGDLS, CDR2 YYNGEE. CDR3 size: 17 residues. The V gene end was trimmed by 0 bases and the J gene end by 5 bases; junction bases not matched to a gene: 8. The CDR3 loop reads CASSVAVGGDHNSPLHF. The CDR3 nucleotides read TGTGCCAGCAGCGTAGCTGTAGGGGGCGATCATAATTCACCCCTCCACTTT.

The J gene is TRBJ2-3, the V gene TRBV4-3; tentatively, D is TRBD2 (5 bases). The CDR3 spans 16 residues. Trimming took off 0 bases at V and 5 bases at J, with 15 bases between the two ends. Germline loops: CDR1 LGHNA, CDR2 YSLEER. In nucleotides, the CDR3 is TGCGCCAGCAGCCAAGATCTCGGACTGCTGGGAGATACGCAGTATTTT. It codes for CASSQDLGLLGDTQYF.

This clone came up once. The chain employs TRBV18 and TRBJ2-7; 8 positions agree with TRBD1. Per germline, CDR1 KGHSH and CDR2 LQKENI. With 4 bases clipped from V and 3 bases from J, the junction kept 2 bases outside the gene matches. The CDR3 has 13 amino acids. This CDR3 is CASSLTGGYEQYF. CDR3 in DNA: TGTGCCAGCTCACTAACAGGGGGCTACGAGCAGTACTTC.

The chain is built from TRBV21-1 and TRBJ1-1. TRBV21-1 is recorded as a pseudogene. The CDR3 consists of 15 residues. For the CDR3, the DNA is TGTGCCAGCAGCAAAGGTGTCACTTTTAAGACTGAAGCTTTCTTT. It translates to CASSKGVTFKTEAFF.

This clone was seen only once. The rearrangement joins TRBV19 to TRBJ2-3; TRBD2 aligns across 11 bases. Germline trimming cut 6 bases from V and 5 bases from J; bases unmatched to any gene: 7. The CDR3 covers 15 residues. Germline V CDR1 and CDR2: LNHDA, SQIVND (reference sequence). This CDR3 reads CASSSSGRAQDTQYF. CDR3 coding DNA: TGTGCCAGTAGCAGTAGCGGGAGGGCCCAAGATACGCAGTATTTT.

The chain carries TRBV7-2 and TRBJ1-2; 7 bases agree with TRBD1. Per the germline V gene, CDR1 is SGHTA and CDR2 is FQGNSA. This CDR3 spans 13 amino acids. V lost 5 bases and J lost 6; bases outside the gene matches: 6. CDR3 region: CASSPQGWDGYTF. The CDR3 DNA reads as TGTGCCAGCAGCCCACAGGGGTGGGATGGCTACACCTTC.

The chain is built from TRBV5-6 and TRBJ2-2; D unresolved. This CDR3 spans 13 amino acids. Germline assignment: CDR1 SGHDT and CDR2 YYEEEE. Deletions cut 1 base from V and 5 bases from J, with 6 bases between. CDR3 DNA sequence: TGTGCCAGCAGCTTGATACAGACCGGGGAGCTGTTTTTT. This translates into CASSLIQTGELFF.

This clone was recorded a few times. The chain combines TRBV7-6 with TRBJ1-6; unclear D gene. V lost 6 bases and J lost 0, with 18 bases in between. Germline assignment: CDR1 SGHVS and CDR2 FNYEAQ. This CDR3 has 18 residues. The CDR3 here is CASSSTPPGSSYNSPLHF. CDR3 nucleotide sequence: TGTGCCAGCAGTTCCACCCCGCCGGGGAGCTCCTATAATTCACCCCTCCACTTT.

This sequence joins TRBV6-1 and TRBJ2-1, with 8 bases lining up with TRBD1. Per germline, CDR1 MNHNS and CDR2 SASEGT. With 3 bases clipped from V and 6 bases from J, the junction kept 4 bases outside the gene matches. This CDR3 has 14 amino acids. The CDR3 spells CASSDDQGANEQFF. The CDR3 DNA sequence: TGTGCCAGCAGTGACGACCAGGGGGCCAATGAGCAGTTCTTC.

J is TRBJ2-7 and V is TRBV6-2 or TRBV6-3; D unresolved. The CDR3 covers 12 residues. Trimming took 5 bases from V and 0 from J, leaving 5 bases between them. Germline CDR1 reads MNHEY; CDR2 reads SVGEGT. The CDR3 reads CASSESSYEQYF. The CDR3 bases are TGTGCCAGCAGTGAGAGCTCCTACGAGCAGTACTTC.

The genes are TRBV5-4 and TRBJ1-1; weak D call: TRBD1 (5 bases). The CDR3 consists of 14 residues. The germline V gene has CDR1 SGHNT and CDR2 YYREEE (reference sequence). Trimming shortened V by 6 bases and J by 1 base, and 13 bases separated the two germline ends. The CDR3 is CASTLMGGNTEAFF. The CDR3 coding sequence is TGTGCCAGCACCCTAATGGGGGGGAACACTGAAGCTTTCTTT.

The chain combines TRBV7-9 with TRBJ1-1; unclear D gene. CDR1 is SEHNR, CDR2 FQNEAQ, per germline (reference sequence). V lost 5 bases and J 0 bases, leaving 4 bases between the germline ends. The CDR3 contains 12 residues. Here the CDR3 DNA reads TGTGCCAGCAGCCCCCTGAACACTGAAGCTTTCTTT. Its protein product is CASSPLNTEAFF. The variable domain in full, with the rest retrieved from reference TRBV7-9 and TRBJ1-1, is DTGVSQNPRHKITKRGQNVTFRCDPISEHNRLYWYRQTLGQGPEFLTYFQNEAQLEKSRLLSDRFSAERPKGSFSTLEIQRTEQGDSAMYLCASSPLNTEAFFGQGTRLTVV.

The V call is TRBV6-5, the J call TRBJ2-7, with D uncertain. The V gene's germline CDR1 is MNHEY and CDR2 SVGAGI. The CDR3 loop spans 12 amino acids. Trimming removed 5 bases from V and 7 bases from J, with 12 bases in between. For the CDR3, the DNA is TGTGCCAGCAGTCGCTCACCTGGAGAGCAGTACTTC. Translation gives CASSRSPGEQYF.

The CDR3 DNA reads TGTGCCAGTAGTCTTGCGACAGGGAGCTCCTACGAGCAGTACTTC. The encoded protein is CASSLATGSSYEQYF. The chain links TRBV19 to TRBJ2-7, with 7 positions matching TRBD1. Germline V gives CDR1 LNHDA, CDR2 SQIVND (reference sequence). The V and J ends lost 5 bases and 0 bases, in that order; junction bases with no gene match: 7. The CDR3 runs to 15 residues. Full variable domain (rest looked up from reference TRBV19 and TRBJ2-7): DGGITQSPKYLFRKEGQNVTLSCEQNLNHDAMYWYRQDPGQGLRLIYYSQIVNDFQKGDIAEGYSVSREKKESFPLTVTSAQKNPTAFYLCASSLATGSSYEQYFGPGTRLTVT.

This rearrangement joins TRBV4-2 to TRBJ2-7; D is uncertain. The V end lost 1 base, the J end lost 2 bases, and 6 bases lay between the germline ends. In germline, CDR1 is LGHNA, CDR2 YNFKEQ. The CDR3 totals 13 residues. CDR3 protein: CASSQGGTYEQYF. CDR3 coding DNA: TGTGCCAGCAGCCAAGGGGGAACCTACGAGCAGTACTTC.

This clone was seen once. This chain uses TRBV6-5 with TRBJ1-2; 7 positions match TRBD1. Trimming removed 4 bases from V and 5 bases from J; junction bases left unmatched: 7. Germline V CDR1 and CDR2: MNHEY, SVGAGI. The CDR3 runs 14 residues. The chain's CDR3 is CASSSPTGNYGYTF. The CDR3 bases are TGTGCCAGCAGTTCCCCGACAGGGAATTATGGCTACACCTTC.

This rearrangement joins TRBV7-2 to TRBJ2-3, with D unresolved. This CDR3 has 14 amino acids. V gave up 2 bases and J gave up 0 bases, with 6 bases separating them. Germline lookup yields CDR1 SGHTA and CDR2 FQGNSA. The CDR3 protein is CASSLSRSTDTQYF. The CDR3, as DNA: TGTGCCAGCAGCTTATCGAGGAGCACAGATACGCAGTATTTT.

The J gene is TRBJ2-5, the V gene TRBV10-2, with D perhaps TRBD1 or TRBD2 (5 bases each). Germline CDR1 WSHSY, CDR2 SAAADI. Trimming left V 6 bases short and J 0 bases short, with 11 bases between. This CDR3 comprises 14 residues. CDR3 DNA: TGCGCCAGCAGAGGGGACCAGTACCAAGAGACCCAGTACTTC. Protein product: CASRGDQYQETQYF.

This chain connects TRBV4-1 to TRBJ1-5; maybe TRBD1 (5 bases). This CDR3 comprises 13 residues. CDR1 and CDR2 from the germline V gene are MGHRA and YSYEKL. Trimming removed 2 bases from V and 9 bases from J, with 11 bases in between. CDR3: CASSQTGLWPQHF. Here the CDR3 DNA reads TGCGCCAGCAGCCAAACAGGTCTATGGCCCCAGCATTTT.

The chain uses TRBV30 and TRBJ2-6; TRBD1 aligns across 11 bases. CDR1 GTSNPN and CDR2 SVGIG come from the germline V gene (reference sequence). V lost 3 bases to trimming and J lost 1 base; unmatched junction nucleotides: 5. The CDR3 is 17 amino acids. This CDR3 is CAWSSGQGVSGANVLTF. The DNA for the CDR3 is TGTGCCTGGAGCTCGGGACAGGGGGTATCTGGGGCCAACGTCCTGACTTTC.

The chain is built from TRBV3-1 (or the pseudogene TRBV3-2) and TRBJ1-1, with a possible D match to TRBD1 (5 bases). The CDR3 is 13 residues long. CDR1 is LGHDT, CDR2 YNNKEL, per germline (reference sequence). Trimming took off 5 bases at V and 5 bases at J, with 12 bases between the two ends. In DNA, the CDR3 is TGTGCCAGCAGCTTTCAGGGTCGGACTGAAGCTTTCTTT. Translation gives CASSFQGRTEAFF.

This chain connects TRBV5-1 to TRBJ1-3; 7 bases are a match to TRBD1. This CDR3 is 18 amino acids long. Trimming took 4 bases from V and 0 from J; bases not matched to a gene: 13. CDR1 SGHRS and CDR2 YFSETQ come from the germline V gene. This CDR3 is CASSPRTGRGFSGNTIYF. Written as DNA, the CDR3 is TGCGCCAGCAGCCCCCGGACAGGCCGAGGGTTCTCTGGAAACACCATATATTTT. The complete variable domain, with remaining parts taken from reference TRBV5-1 and TRBJ1-3, reads KAGVTQTPRYLIKTRGQQVTLSCSPISGHRSVSWYQQTPGQGLQFLFEYFSETQRNKGNFPGRFSGRQFSNSRSEMNVSTLELGDSALYLCASSPRTGRGFSGNTIYFGEGSWLTVV.

CDR3 DNA sequence: TGTGCCAGCAGCTCGACAGGAAGGGGCACCGGGGAGCTGTTTTTT. Translation gives CASSSTGRGTGELFF. The chain is built from TRBV11-1 and TRBJ2-2; maybe TRBD1 (6 bases). V lost 4 bases and J lost 4, with 13 bases in between. The germline CDR1 and CDR2 sequences are SGHAT and FQDESV (reference sequence). This CDR3 comprises 15 residues.

This sequence joins TRBV3-1 (or the pseudogene TRBV3-2) and TRBJ1-1, with TRBD1 matching 7 bases. Trimming at V came to 8 bases and at J to 4 bases, leaving 4 bases not matched to a gene. Germline assignment: CDR1 LGHDT and CDR2 YNNKEL (reference sequence). CDR3 length: 12 amino acids. Here the CDR3 DNA reads TGTGCCAGCGCTGACAGGGCCACTGAAGCTTTCTTT. This codes for CASADRATEAFF.

The chain uses TRBV7-9 and TRBJ2-3; the D is unclear. V was shortened by 1 base and J by 2 bases, with 4 bases between the two germline ends. The CDR3 is 13 residues long. Germline V CDR1 and CDR2: SEHNR, FQNEAQ (reference sequence). The CDR3 here is CASSLGFTDTQYF. CDR3 in DNA: TGTGCCAGCAGCTTAGGCTTCACAGATACGCAGTATTTT. Based on the CDR3 plus reference TRBV7-9 and TRBJ2-3, the full variable domain is DTGVSQNPRHKITKRGQNVTFRCDPISEHNRLYWYRQTLGQGPEFLTYFQNEAQLEKSRLLSDRFSAERPKGSFSTLEIQRTEQGDSAMYLCASSLGFTDTQYFGPGTRLTVL.

The chain links TRBV6-7 to TRBJ1-5, with D possibly matching TRBD1 (5 bases). TRBV6-7 is an open reading frame whose function is uncertain. The CDR3 totals 16 residues. V lost 2 bases and J lost 1, with 12 bases in between. CDR3 sequence (DNA): TGTGCCAGCAGTTACGGGGCAGGGAGCAGCAATCAGCCCCAGCATTTT. As protein: CASSYGAGSSNQPQHF.

V is TRBV7-3 and J is TRBJ2-3, with TRBD2 as a possible D gene (5 bases). Trimming shortened V by 8 bases and J by 0 bases, and 9 bases separated the two germline ends. Germline V CDR1 and CDR2: SGHTA, FQGTGA. This CDR3 is built from 13 residues. CDR3 coding DNA: TGTGCCAGCGCCGAGGGCAGCACAGATACGCAGTATTTT. Encoded protein: CASAEGSTDTQYF.

CDR3 in amino acids: CASSPTSGGWTDTQYF. In DNA form, the CDR3 reads TGTGCCAGCAGCCCAACTAGCGGGGGTTGGACAGATACGCAGTATTTT. This chain links TRBV6-2 or TRBV6-3 with TRBJ2-3; 11 nucleotides agree with TRBD2. Germline CDR1 is MNHEY and CDR2 is SVGEGT. The CDR3 is 16 residues long. Germline trimming cut 6 bases from V and 3 bases from J; bases unmatched to any gene: 8.